This T cell receptor (beta chain) is from a study of spatial heterogeneity in lung cancer. Study overall: The count of detected beta-chain sequences consistently exceeded that of alpha-chain sequences.

From germline, CDR1 is SGHDT and CDR2 YYEEEE. The CDR3 has 13 amino acids. V was trimmed by 0 bases and J by 8 bases, leaving 11 bases between them. Time point described: sample taken at primary tumor resection. The cohort: some 70 early-stage, untreated non-small cell lung cancer patients. Whole RNA came from tumor, nontumor lung or frozen PBMC and was sequenced without being sorted. This clonotype was seen repeatedly, ten times or more. A unique molecular identifier was carried by every single TCR cDNA molecule. Via MiXCR, TCRdb re-called the 5' RACE reads, giving one row per CDR3 protein. The sample consists of 35,000 to 50,000 distinct CDR3 sequences, 3.1% of them appearing once.

The sample was normal lung tissue next to the tumor, taken at surgery. This clonotype originated in a male donor with early-stage non-small cell lung cancer. The J gene is TRBJ1-1, the V gene TRBV5-6, with D perhaps TRBD1 (6 bases). The CDR3 is CASSLVTGGEAFF. The DNA of the CDR3 is TGTGCCAGCAGCTTGGTGACGGGGGGCGAAGCTTTCTTT.